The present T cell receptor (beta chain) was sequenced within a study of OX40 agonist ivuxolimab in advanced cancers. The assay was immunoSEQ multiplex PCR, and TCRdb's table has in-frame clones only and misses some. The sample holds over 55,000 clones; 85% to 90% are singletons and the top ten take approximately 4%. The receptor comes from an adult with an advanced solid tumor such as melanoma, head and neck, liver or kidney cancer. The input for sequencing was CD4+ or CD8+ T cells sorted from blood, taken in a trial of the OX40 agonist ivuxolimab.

The DNA of the CDR3 is TGTGCCAGCAGCTTTAACAGGGGGTGGGATGAGCAGTTCTTC. It codes for CASSFNRGWDEQFF. V gene TRBV11-3 combines with J gene TRBJ2-1, with TRBD1 matching 8 bases. V was pared by 3 bases and J by 8 bases, with 6 bases of the junction left unmatched. The length of the CDR3 is 14 residues. CDR1 and CDR2 (germline): SGHNT, YENEEA.